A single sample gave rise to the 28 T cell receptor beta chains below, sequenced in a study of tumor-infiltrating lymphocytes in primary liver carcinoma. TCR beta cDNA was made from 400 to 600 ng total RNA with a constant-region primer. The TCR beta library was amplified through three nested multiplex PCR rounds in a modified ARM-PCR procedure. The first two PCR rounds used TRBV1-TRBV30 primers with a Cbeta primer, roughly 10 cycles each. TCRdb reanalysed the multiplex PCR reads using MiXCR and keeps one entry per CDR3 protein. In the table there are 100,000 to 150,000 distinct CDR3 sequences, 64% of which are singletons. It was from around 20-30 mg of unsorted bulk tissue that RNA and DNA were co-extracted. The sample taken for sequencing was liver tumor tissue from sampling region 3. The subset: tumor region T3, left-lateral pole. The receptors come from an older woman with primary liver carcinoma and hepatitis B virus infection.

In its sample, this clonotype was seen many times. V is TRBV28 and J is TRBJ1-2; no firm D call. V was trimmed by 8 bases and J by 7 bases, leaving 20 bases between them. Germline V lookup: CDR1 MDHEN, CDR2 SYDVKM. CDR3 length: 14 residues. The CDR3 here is CASGGGRHSRGYTF. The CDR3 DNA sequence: TGTGCCAGCGGCGGTGGCCGGCATAGTCGTGGCTACACCTTC.

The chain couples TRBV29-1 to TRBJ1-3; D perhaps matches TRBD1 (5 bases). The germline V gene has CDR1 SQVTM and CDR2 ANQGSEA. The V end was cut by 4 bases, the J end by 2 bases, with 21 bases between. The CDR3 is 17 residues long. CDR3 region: CSVVGGLVGVPGNTIYF. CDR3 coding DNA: TGCAGCGTTGTTGGGGGTTTGGTGGGGGTCCCTGGAAACACCATATATTTT.

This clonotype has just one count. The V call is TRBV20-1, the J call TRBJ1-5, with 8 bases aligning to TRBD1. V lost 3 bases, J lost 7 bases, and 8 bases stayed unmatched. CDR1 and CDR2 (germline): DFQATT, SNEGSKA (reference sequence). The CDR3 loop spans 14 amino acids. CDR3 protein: CSASSPRGLQPQHF. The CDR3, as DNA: TGCAGTGCTAGTTCCCCCAGGGGGCTACAGCCCCAGCATTTT.

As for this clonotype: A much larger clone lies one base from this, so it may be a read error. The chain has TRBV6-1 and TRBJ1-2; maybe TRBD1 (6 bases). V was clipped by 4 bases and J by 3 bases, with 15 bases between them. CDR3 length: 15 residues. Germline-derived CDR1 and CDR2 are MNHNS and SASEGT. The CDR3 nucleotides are TGTGCCAGCAGTGGTGGGGGGGGGCTTGACTATGGCTACACCTTC. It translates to CASSGGGGLDYGYTF.

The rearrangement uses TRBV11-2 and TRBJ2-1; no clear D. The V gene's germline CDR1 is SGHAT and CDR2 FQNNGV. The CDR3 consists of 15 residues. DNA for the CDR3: TGTGCACGCAGCTTAGGTGGTAGCTCCTACAATGAGCAGTTCTTC. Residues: CARSLGGSSYNEQFF. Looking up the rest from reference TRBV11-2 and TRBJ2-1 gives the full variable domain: EAGVAQSPRYKIIEKRQSVAFWCNPISGHATLYWYQQILGQGPKLLIQFQNNGVVDDSQLPKDRFSAERLKGVDSTLKIQPAKLEDSAVYLCARSLGGSSYNEQFFGPGTRLTVL.

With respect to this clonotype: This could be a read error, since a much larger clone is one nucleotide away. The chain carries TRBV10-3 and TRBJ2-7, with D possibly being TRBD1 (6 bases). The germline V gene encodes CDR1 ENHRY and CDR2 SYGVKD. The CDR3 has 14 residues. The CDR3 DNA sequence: TGTGTCATCAGTCCATGGGACATTGCCTACGAGCAGTACTTC. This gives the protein CVISPWDIAYEQYF.

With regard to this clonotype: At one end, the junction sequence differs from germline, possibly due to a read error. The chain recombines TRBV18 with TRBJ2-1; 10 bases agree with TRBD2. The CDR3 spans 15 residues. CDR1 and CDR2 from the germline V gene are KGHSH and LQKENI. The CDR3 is CASSSGLAPYNEQFF. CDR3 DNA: TGCGCCAGCTCATCGGGACTAGCGCCTTACAATGAGCAGTTCTTC.

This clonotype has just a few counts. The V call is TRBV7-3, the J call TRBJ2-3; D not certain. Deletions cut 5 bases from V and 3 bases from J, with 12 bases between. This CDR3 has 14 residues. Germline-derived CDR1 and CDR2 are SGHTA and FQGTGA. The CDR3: CASSPGSQTDTQYF. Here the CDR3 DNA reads TGTGCCAGCAGCCCGGGCAGTCAAACAGATACGCAGTATTTT.

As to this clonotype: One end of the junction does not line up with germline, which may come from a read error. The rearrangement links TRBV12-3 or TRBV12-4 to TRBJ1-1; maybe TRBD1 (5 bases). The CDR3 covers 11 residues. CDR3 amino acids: CASSPAGRVSF. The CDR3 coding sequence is TGTGCCAGCAGTCCTGCAGGGAGGGTTTCCTTT.

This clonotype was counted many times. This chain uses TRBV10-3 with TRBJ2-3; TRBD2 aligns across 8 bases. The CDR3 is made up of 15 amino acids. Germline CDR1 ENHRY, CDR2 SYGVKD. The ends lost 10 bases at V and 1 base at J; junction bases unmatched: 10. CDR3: CATGGGARGTDTQYF. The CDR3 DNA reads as TGTGCCACCGGGGGGGGCGCGCGGGGCACAGATACGCAGTATTTT.

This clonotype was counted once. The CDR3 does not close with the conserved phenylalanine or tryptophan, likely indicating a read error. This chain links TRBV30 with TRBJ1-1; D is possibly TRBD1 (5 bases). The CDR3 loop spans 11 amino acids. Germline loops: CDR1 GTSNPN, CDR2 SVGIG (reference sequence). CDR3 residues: CARSVRDEAFY. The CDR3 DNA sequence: TGTGCCCGGAGTGTGAGGGACGAGGCTTTCTAT.

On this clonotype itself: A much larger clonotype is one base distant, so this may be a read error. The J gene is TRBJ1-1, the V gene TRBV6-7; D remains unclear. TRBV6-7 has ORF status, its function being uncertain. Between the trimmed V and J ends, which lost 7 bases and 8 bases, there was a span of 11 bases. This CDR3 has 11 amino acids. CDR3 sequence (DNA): TGTGCCAGCAACAACAAGGCGGAAGCTTTCTTT. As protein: CASNNKAEAFF.

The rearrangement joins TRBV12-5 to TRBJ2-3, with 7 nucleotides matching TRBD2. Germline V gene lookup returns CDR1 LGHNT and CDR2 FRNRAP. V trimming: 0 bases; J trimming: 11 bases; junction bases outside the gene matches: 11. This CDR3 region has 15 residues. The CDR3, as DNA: TGTGCTAGTGGTTTGGTAGGACTAGGGCAAAATAGGCAGTATTTT. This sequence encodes CASGLVGLGQNRQYF.

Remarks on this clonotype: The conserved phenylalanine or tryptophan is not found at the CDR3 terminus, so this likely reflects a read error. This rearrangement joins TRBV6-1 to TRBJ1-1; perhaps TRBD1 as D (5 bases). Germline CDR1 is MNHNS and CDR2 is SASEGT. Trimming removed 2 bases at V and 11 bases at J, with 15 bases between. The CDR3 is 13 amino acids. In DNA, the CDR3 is TGTGCCAGCAGTGAAACAGAAAGGGGATGGGCTTTCCTT. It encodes CASSETERGWAFL.

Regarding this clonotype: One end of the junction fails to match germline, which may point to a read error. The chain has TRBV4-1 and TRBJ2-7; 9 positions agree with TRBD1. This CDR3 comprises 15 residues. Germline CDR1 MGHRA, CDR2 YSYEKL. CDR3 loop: CASSLPGQGPYEQYF. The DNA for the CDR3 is TGCGCCAGCAGCCTCCCGGGACAGGGCCCCTATGAGCAGTACTTC.

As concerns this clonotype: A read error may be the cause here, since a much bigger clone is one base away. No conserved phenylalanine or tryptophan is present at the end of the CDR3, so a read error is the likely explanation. The CDR3 spells CASSLDRVYEQYL. The CDR3 nucleotides are TGTGCCAGCAGTTTGGACAGGGTCTACGAGCAGTACCTC. The V gene is TRBV12-3 or TRBV12-4, the J gene TRBJ2-7, with 8 bases matching TRBD1. The CDR3 has 13 residues. Unmatched junction bases numbered 1, after V lost 3 bases and J lost 3 bases.

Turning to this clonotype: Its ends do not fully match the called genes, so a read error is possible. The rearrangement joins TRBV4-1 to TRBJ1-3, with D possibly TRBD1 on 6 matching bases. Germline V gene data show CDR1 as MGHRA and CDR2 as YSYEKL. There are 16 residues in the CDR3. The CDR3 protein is CASSPMDSGSGNTIYF. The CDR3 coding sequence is TGCGCCAGCAGCCCCATGGACAGCGGCTCTGGGAACACCATATATTTT.

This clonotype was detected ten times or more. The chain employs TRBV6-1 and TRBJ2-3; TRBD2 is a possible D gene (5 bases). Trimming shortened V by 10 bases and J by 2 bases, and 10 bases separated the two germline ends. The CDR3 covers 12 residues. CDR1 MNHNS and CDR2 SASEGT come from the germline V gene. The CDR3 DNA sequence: TGTGCCATCATGGGAGACACAGATACGCAGTATTTT. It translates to CAIMGDTDTQYF.

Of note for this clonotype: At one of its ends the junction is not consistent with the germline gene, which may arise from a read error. The CDR3 sequence is CVSSLQLREIQYF. CDR3 DNA sequence: TGTGTCAGCAGCTTACAGCTTCGGGAGATCCAGTACTTC. The chain couples TRBV11-3 to TRBJ2-5; D is possibly TRBD2 (6 bases). Germline V gene lookup returns CDR1 SGHNT and CDR2 YENEEA. The CDR3 runs to 13 residues.

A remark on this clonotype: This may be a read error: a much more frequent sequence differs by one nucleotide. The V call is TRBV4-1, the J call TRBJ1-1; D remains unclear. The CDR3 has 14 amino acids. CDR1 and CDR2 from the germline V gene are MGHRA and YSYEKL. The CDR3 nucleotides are TGCGACAGCGGCCTAGTGGGGTCGAACACTGAAGCTTTCTTT. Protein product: CDSGLVGSNTEAFF.

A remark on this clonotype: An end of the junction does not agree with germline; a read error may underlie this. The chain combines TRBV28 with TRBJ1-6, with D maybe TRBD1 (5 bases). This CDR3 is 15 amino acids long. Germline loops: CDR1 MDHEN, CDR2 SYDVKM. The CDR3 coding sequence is TGTGCCGGCAGTTTGGGGTCAGGGTATCGATCACCCCTCCACTTT. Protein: CAGSLGSGYRSPLHF. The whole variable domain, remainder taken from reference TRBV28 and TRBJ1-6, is DVKVTQSSRYLVKRTGEKVFLECVQDMDHENMFWYRQDPGLGLRLIYFSYDVKMKEKGDIPEGYSVSREKKERFSLILESASTNQTSMYLCAGSLGSGYRSPLHFGNGTRLTVT.

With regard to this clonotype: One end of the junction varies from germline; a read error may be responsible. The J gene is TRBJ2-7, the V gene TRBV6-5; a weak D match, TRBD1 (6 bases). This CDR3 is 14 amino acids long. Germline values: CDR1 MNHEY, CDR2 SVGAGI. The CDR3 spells CASSYEQGVHEHYF. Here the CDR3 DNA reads TGTGCCAGCAGTTACGAACAGGGAGTCCACGAGCACTACTTC.

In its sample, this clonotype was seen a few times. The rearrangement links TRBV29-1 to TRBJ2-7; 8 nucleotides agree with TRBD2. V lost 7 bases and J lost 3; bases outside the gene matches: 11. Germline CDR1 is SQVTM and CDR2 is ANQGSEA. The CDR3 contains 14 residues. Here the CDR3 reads CSGEVWAGGYEQYF. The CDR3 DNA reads TGCAGCGGGGAGGTTTGGGCGGGAGGCTACGAGCAGTACTTC.

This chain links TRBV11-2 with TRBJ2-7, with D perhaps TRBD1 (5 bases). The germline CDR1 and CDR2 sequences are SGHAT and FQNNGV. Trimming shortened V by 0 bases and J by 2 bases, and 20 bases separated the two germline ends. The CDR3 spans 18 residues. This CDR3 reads CASSLDWVSLRGPYEQYF. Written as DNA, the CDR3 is TGTGCCAGCAGCTTAGATTGGGTTAGTCTAAGGGGTCCCTACGAGCAGTACTTC.

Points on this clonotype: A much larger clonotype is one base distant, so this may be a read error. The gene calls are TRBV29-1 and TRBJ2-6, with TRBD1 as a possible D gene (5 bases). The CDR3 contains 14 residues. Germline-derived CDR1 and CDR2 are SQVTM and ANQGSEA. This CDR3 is CSVVWGSGANFLTF. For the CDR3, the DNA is TGCAGCGTTGTCTGGGGTTCTGGGGCCAACTTCCTGACTTTC.

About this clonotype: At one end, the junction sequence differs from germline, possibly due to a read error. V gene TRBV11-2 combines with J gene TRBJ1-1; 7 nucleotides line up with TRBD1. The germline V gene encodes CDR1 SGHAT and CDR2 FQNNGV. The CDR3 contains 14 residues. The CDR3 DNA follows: TGTGCCAGCAGCTTAGCGGACAGGAGGACTGAAACTTTCTTT. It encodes CASSLADRRTETFF.

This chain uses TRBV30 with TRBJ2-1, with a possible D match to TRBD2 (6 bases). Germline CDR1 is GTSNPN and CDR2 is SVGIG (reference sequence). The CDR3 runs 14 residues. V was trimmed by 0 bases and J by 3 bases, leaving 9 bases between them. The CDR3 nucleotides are TGTGCCTGGAGTGTACTAGCAAACTACAATGAGCAGTTCTTC. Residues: CAWSVLANYNEQFF.

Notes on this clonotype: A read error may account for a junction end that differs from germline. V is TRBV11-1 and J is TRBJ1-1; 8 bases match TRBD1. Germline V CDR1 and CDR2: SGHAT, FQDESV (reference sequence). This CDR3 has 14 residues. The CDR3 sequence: CASSLNRGGTESFF. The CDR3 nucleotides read TGTGCCAGCAGCTTAAACAGGGGGGGTACTGAATCTTTCTTT.